These T cell receptor beta chains were read from a single sample in a study of control samples from healthy donors and cancer patients. TCRdb keeps only in-frame clones here, not all; method: immunoSEQ multiplex PCR. The table has 80,000 or so clones, roughly 91% seen once. The specimen sequenced was blood. These TCRs come from a man between 50 and 59 years old in good health. CDR3s leave out the opening cysteine and the closing phenylalanine or tryptophan.

V gene | CDR3 protein
TRBV5-6 | ASSLLVDVGTQY
TRBV3-1/TRBV3-2 | ASSQGRREQY
TRBV15 | ATSRSLDQPQH
TRBV19 | ASSIRSGTERKETQY
TRBV4-1 | ASSQMNGGNEQF
TRBV5-8 | ASSFGGTHEQY
TRBV11-2 | ASSLQRAGEAF
TRBV6-5 | ASKAPYKDYGYT
TRBV7-9 | ASSQSDGTEAF
TRBV13 | ASSLARRGNTIY
TRBV11-3 | ASSISATQY
TRBV18 | ASSPRTMGTEAF
TRBV5-6 | ASSLGGRGSYEQY
TRBV12-3/TRBV12-4 | ASSQGGDTQY
TRBV6-5 | AISLGGLSNQPQH
TRBV4-1 | ASSLPEGNTIY
TRBV24-1 | ATSDQTSNYGYT
TRBV19 | ASSIDSGIGGPEAF
TRBV30 | AWTLTDPIYNSPLH
TRBV14 | ASSHGLAGYQETQY
TRBV21-1 | ASKKAYDRAKETQY
TRBV19 | ASSVFGGSGNTIY
TRBV30 | ASEGAGYADTQY
TRBV5-1 | ASRPGTGGYEQF
TRBV7-2 | ASSLSPGTTGELF
TRBV18 | ASSPPPGISYT
TRBV30 | ALTLVRGGTEKLF
TRBV5-1 | ASSLGLSGANVLT
TRBV27 | ASRPTTQQGNEQF
TRBV6-1 | ASSEAKAGSSYEQY
TRBV5-5 | ASSFRESYNSPLH
TRBV11-2 | ASSSVGGTEETQY
TRBV18 | ASSRFGGDTEAF
TRBV6-5 | ASSYSRQLGTEAF
TRBV15 | ATSRFKGGNQPQH
TRBV5-6 | ASSWRTGVNTEAF
TRBV6-4 | ASRPQGGLTEAF
TRBV2 | ASRGQGDQPQH
TRBV6-5 | ASSYSGSYRDTIY
TRBV6-1 | ASSESVGNRVVTETQY
TRBV18 | ASSPEKVASGYT
TRBV28 | ASSPWTGVNTEAF
TRBV5-4 | ASSTGTGEYEQY
TRBV7-9 | ASRSSGQYENTEAF
TRBV7-9 | ASSPSRTSGGETQY
TRBV10-1 | ASSETQGTNTEAF
TRBV3-1/TRBV3-2 | ASSPRHAEKLF
TRBV15 | ATSRDYANYGYT